This TCR beta chain derives from a study of blood T cell repertoires in COVID-19. Clones were read by immunoSEQ multiplex PCR, and TCRdb kept only the in-frame ones, dropping some. The profile shows about 270,000 clones, 88% of them singletons. The V end was cut by 6 bases, the J end by 7 bases, with 16 bases between. The CDR3 consists of 14 residues. Germline values: CDR1 MNHEY, CDR2 SVGAGI. This TCR was sampled from a woman aged 60-70 years in a cohort exposed to, infected with or recovered from COVID-19 (not recorded which). The chain joins TRBV6-5 to TRBJ1-5; maybe TRBD1 (6 bases). Sequenced input: PBMCs or T cells enriched from blood (not recorded which). CDR3 in amino acids: CASRGQKTGQPQHF. The CDR3 DNA sequence: TGTGCCAGCAGGGGACAAAAGACGGGGCAGCCCCAGCATTTT.